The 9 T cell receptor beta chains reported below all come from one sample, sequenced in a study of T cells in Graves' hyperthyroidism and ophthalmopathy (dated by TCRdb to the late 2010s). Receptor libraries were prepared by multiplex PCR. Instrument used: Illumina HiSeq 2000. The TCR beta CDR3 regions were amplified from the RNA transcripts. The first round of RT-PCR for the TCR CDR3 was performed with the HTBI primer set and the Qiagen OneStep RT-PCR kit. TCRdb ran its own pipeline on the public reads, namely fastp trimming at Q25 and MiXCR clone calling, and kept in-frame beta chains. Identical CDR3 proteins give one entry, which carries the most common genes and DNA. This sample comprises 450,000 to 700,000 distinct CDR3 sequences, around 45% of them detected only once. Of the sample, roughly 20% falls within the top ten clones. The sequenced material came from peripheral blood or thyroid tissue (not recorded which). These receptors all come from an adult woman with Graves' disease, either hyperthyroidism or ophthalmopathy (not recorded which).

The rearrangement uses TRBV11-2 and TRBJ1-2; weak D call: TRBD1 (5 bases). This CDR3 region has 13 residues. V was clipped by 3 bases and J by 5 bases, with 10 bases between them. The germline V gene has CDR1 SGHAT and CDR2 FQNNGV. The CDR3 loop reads CASSLGPGYGYTF. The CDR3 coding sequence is TGTGCCAGCAGCTTGGGACCAGGGTATGGCTACACCTTC. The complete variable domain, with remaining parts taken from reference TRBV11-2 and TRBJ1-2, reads EAGVAQSPRYKIIEKRQSVAFWCNPISGHATLYWYQQILGQGPKLLIQFQNNGVVDDSQLPKDRFSAERLKGVDSTLKIQPAKLEDSAVYLCASSLGPGYGYTFGSGTRLTVV.

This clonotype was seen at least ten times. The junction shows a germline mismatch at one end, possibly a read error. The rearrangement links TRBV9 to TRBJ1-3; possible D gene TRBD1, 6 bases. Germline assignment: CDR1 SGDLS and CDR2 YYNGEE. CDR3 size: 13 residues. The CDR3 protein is CASSVTPWTVLKF. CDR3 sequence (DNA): TGTGCCAGCAGCGTAACCCCCTGGACAGTTCTGAAATTT.

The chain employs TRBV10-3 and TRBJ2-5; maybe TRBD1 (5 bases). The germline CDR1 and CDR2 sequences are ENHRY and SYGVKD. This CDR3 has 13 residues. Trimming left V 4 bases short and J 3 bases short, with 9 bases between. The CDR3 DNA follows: TGTGCCATCAGTGCACAGGACGAAGAGACCCAGTACTTC. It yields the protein CAISAQDEETQYF.

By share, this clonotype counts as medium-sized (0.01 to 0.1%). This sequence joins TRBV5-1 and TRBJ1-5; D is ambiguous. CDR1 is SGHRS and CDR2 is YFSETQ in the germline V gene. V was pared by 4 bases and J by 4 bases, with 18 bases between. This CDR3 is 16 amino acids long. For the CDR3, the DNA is TGCGCCAGCAGCGCAAAACTCCCATTGGGGAATCAGCCCCAGCATTTT. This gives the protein CASSAKLPLGNQPQHF.

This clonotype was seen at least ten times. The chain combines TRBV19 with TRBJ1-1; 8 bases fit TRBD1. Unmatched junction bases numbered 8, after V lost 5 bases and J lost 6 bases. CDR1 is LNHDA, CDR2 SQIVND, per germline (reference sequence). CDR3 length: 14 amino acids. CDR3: CASSPWTGMSEAFF. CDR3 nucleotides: TGTGCCAGTAGTCCTTGGACAGGGATGTCTGAAGCTTTCTTT.

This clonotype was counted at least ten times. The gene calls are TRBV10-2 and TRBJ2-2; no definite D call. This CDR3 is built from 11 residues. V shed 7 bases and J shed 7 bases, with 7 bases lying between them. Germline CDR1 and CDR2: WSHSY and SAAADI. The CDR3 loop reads CASNSGGELFF. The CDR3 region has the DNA TGCGCCAGCAATTCAGGCGGGGAGCTGTTTTTT.

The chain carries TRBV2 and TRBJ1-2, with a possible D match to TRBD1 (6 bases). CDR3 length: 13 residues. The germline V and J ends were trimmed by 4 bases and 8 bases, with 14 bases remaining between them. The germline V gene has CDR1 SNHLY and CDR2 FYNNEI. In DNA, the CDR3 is TGTGCCAGCAGTGTACAGGGAAGCTCCGGCTACACCTTC. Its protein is CASSVQGSSGYTF.

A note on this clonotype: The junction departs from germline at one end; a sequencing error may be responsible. The CDR3 loop reads CASNGLAGNTGELSW. CDR3 nucleotides: TGTGCCAGCAACGGACTAGCGGGGAACACCGGGGAGCTGTCTTGG. The rearrangement joins TRBV2 to TRBJ2-2; TRBD2 matches at 12 bases. This CDR3 has 15 residues. Germline V lookup: CDR1 SNHLY, CDR2 FYNNEI.

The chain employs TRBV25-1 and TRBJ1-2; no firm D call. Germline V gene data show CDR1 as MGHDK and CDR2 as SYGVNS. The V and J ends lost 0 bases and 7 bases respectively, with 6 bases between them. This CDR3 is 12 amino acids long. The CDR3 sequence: CASSEYSGGYTF. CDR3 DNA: TGTGCCAGCAGTGAATACTCAGGTGGCTACACCTTC.